The 4 T cell receptor beta chains in this list originate from one sample, sequenced in a study of shared clonotypes between healthy human individuals. Measured with immunoSEQ multiplex PCR; TCRdb has only the in-frame clones, and not every one. The repertoire holds about 2.5 million clones, 85% to 95% seen once, with about 0.36% in the top ten. Specimen: naive CD4+ T cells from PBMCs. Subset noted: CD45RA+ positively selected. These receptors were obtained from a man in his late teens or twenties in good health. Some clones in this sample may be carry-over from other donors' samples.

A few counts support this clone. V gene TRBV2 combines with J gene TRBJ2-3; D possibly corresponds to TRBD2 (5 bases). The CDR3 sequence is 14 residues long. V shed 4 bases and J shed 1 base, with 9 bases lying between them. Germline CDR1 is SNHLY and CDR2 is FYNNEI. The CDR3 reads CASSAPSRTDTQYF. In DNA, the CDR3 is TGTGCCAGCAGTGCCCCTAGCCGCACAGATACGCAGTATTTT. Full variable domain (outside the CDR3, taken from reference TRBV2 and TRBJ2-3): EPEVTQTPSHQVTQMGQEVILRCVPISNHLYFYWYRQILGQKVEFLVSFYNNEISEKSEIFDDQFSVERPDGSNFTLKIRSTKLEDSAMYFCASSAPSRTDTQYFGPGTRLTVL.

In this sample, this clone turned up once. V and J are TRBV5-1 and TRBJ2-7; 8 bases agree with TRBD1. The CDR3 runs 17 residues. J gave up 2 bases and V 4 bases, and 14 bases lay outside the gene matches. CDR1 is SGHRS and CDR2 is YFSETQ in the germline V gene. CDR3 DNA sequence: TGCGCCAGCAGCCCCGGGCCCGAACAGGGGGTGACCTACGAGCAGTACTTC. Its protein product is CASSPGPEQGVTYEQYF.

The chain carries TRBV5-6 and TRBJ2-1; D remains unclear. CDR1 SGHDT and CDR2 YYEEEE come from the germline V gene. The CDR3 is made up of 13 amino acids. The V end was cut by 0 bases, the J end by 9 bases, with 10 bases between. CDR3 bases: TGTGCCAGCAGCTTGGTATTAGCACGTGAGCAGTTCTTC. Protein sequence: CASSLVLAREQFF. The variable domain in full, with the rest retrieved from reference TRBV5-6 and TRBJ2-1, is DAGVTQSPTHLIKTRGQQVTLRCSPKSGHDTVSWYQQALGQGPQFIFQYYEEEERQRGNFPDRFSGHQFPNYSSELNVNALLLGDSALYLCASSLVLAREQFFGPGTRLTVL.

The V call is TRBV5-1, the J call TRBJ1-3; TRBD1 might be the D (5 bases). CDR3 length: 16 residues. Looked up from germline, CDR1 is SGHRS and CDR2 is YFSETQ. The ends were cut back, 0 bases at V and 2 bases at J, with 12 bases in the middle. CDR3 coding DNA: TGCGCCAGCAGCTTGGGTGGGGCGATGGCTGGAAACACCATATATTTT. It codes for CASSLGGAMAGNTIYF.